A selection of T cell receptor beta chains follows, all from one sample in a study of metastatic and nonmetastatic thyroid tumors. MiXCR re-clonotyped the PCR reads for TCRdb. The table shows approximately 30,000 clones, with about 15% occurring only once. Source material: blood. These TCRs come from a female donor with papillary thyroid cancer or a benign thyroid nodule (not recorded which). Some clones in this sample may be carry-over from other donors' samples. Each CDR3 is given with its conserved first and last residue. A D gene is named only where the DNA matches it firmly. Some rows mark clone size as missing; the rest say once, few, many or name a class of expanded clone.

J | V | size | D | CDR3 | DNA
TRBJ2-1 | TRBV7-2 | many | TRBD2 | CASSQMAGGSYNEQFF | TGTGCCAGCAGTCAGATGGCGGGAGGTTCCTACAATGAGCAGTTCTTC
TRBJ2-1 | TRBV12-3/TRBV12-4 | many | TRBD2 | CASNLGQMRGLARNEQFF | TGTGCCAGCAACCTTGGACAGATGAGGGGACTAGCACGTAATGAGCAGTTCTTC
TRBJ2-1 | TRBV11-2 | . | TRBD2 | CASSPGLAGGPDEQFF | TGTGCCAGCAGCCCGGGACTAGCGGGAGGGCCGGATGAGCAGTTCTTC
TRBJ2-1 | TRBV6-1 | many | TRBD2 | CASSVGLAGVHEQFF | TGTGCCAGCAGCGTGGGACTAGCGGGAGTTCATGAGCAGTTCTTC
TRBJ1-6 | TRBV18 | many | . | CASSRDIYNSPLHF | TGTGCCAGCTCAAGGGACATCTATAATTCACCCCTCCACTTT
TRBJ2-7 | TRBV27 | few | . | CASRGGKSVEQYF | TGTGCCAGCAGAGGCGGCAAAAGTGTCGAGCAGTACTTC
TRBJ2-2 | TRBV12-3/TRBV12-4 | . | TRBD1 | CASSWGQGTGELFF | TGTGCCAGCAGTTGGGGACAGGGCACCGGGGAGCTGTTTTTT
TRBJ2-1 | TRBV5-1 | many | TRBD1 | CASSLDNPTGTVYNEQFF | TGCGCCAGCAGCCTGGACAACCCAACCGGGACAGTCTACAATGAGCAGTTCTTC
TRBJ2-7 | TRBV28 | . | . | CASSNILPYEHYF | TGTGCCAGCAGCAATATCTTACCCTACGAGCATTACTTC
TRBJ1-6 | TRBV11-2 | . | . | CSSSFGWGGVASPLHF | TGTTCCAGCAGCTTTGGTTGGGGCGGAGTAGCTTCACCCCTCCACTTT
TRBJ2-7 | TRBV3-1 | many | TRBD2 | CASSQELAVPYEQYF | TGTGCCAGCAGCCAAGAGCTAGCGGTTCCCTACGAGCAGTACTTC
TRBJ2-7 | TRBV7-2 | . | . | CASSLSRAYGQYF | TGTGCCAGCAGCTTATCCAGGGCCTATGGGCAGTACTTC
TRBJ2-1 | TRBV2 | few | TRBD2 | CASRVAGAGGHEQFF | TGTGCCAGCAGGGTAGCGGGAGCGGGGGGCCATGAGCAGTTCTTC